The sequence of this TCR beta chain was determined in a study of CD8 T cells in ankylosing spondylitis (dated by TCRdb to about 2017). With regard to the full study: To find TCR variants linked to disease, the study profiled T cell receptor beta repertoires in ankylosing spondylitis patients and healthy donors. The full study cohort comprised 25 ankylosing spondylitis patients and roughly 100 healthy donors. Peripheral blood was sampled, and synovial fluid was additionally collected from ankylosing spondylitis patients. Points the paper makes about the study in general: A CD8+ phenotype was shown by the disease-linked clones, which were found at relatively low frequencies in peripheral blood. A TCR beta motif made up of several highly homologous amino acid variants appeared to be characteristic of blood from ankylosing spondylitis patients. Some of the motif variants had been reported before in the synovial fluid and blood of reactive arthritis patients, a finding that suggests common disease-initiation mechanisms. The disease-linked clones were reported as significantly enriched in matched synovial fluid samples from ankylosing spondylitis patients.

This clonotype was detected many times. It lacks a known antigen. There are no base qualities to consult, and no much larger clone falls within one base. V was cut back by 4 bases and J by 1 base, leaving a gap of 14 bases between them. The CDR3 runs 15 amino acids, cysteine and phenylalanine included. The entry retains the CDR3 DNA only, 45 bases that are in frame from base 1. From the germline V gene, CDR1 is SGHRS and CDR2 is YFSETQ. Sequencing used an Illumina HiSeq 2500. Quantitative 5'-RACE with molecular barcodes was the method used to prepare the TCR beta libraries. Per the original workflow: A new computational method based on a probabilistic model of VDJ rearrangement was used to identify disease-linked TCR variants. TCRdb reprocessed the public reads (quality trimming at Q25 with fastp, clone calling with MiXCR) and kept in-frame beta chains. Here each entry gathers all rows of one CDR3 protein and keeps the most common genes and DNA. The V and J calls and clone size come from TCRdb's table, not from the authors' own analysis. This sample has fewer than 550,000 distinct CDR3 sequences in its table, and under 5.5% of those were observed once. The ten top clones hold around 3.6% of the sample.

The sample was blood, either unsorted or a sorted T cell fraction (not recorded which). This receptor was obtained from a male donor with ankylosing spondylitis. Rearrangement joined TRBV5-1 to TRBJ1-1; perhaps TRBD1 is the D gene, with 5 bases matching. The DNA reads TGCGCCAGCAGCCCTGATGGCGGGGGGAACACTGAAGCTTTCTTT. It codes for CASSPDGGGNTEAFF.